The next 10 T cell receptor beta chains were all read from a single sample in a study of CD8 T cells in Susac syndrome. A quantity of 0.5 to 1 ug RNA underwent reverse transcription using random hexamers. MiXCR was run by TCRdb on the immunoSEQ multiplex PCR reads, yielding one entry per CDR3 protein. The table records about 140,000 distinct CDR3 sequences, approximately 95% of them present only once. The specimen sequenced was CD4+ T cells from PBMCs. The receptor source for this set is a human donor with Susac syndrome.

This clonotype was observed once. This sequence joins TRBV28 and TRBJ2-1, with 9 bases lining up with TRBD2. Germline V gene sequence: CDR1 MDHEN, CDR2 SYDVKM. Trimming removed 7 bases from V and 1 base from J; junction bases left unmatched: 8. This CDR3 has 16 amino acids. CDR3 DNA sequence: TGTGCCAGCACCACCCTCGCGGGGGGGTCCTACAATGAGCAGTTCTTC. This encodes CASTTLAGGSYNEQFF.

The CDR3 DNA follows: TGCAGTGCCGGGGAGACCTATGGCTACACCTTC. Translated, it gives CSAGETYGYTF. The chain links TRBV20-1 to TRBJ1-2; D not certain. The V gene lost 6 bases and the J gene lost 4 bases, with 9 bases spanning the gap. Germline assignment: CDR1 DFQATT and CDR2 SNEGSKA (reference sequence). The CDR3 is made up of 11 amino acids.

This chain uses TRBV4-1 with TRBJ2-2; D gene unclear. Between the trimmed V and J ends, which lost 0 bases and 1 base, there was a span of 9 bases. The length of the CDR3 is 16 residues. Germline loops: CDR1 MGHRA, CDR2 YSYEKL. This CDR3 reads CASSQEYWGNTGELFF. CDR3 bases: TGCGCCAGCAGCCAAGAGTATTGGGGGAACACCGGGGAGCTGTTTTTT.

The J gene is TRBJ1-5, the V gene TRBV5-1; TRBD1 is a possible D gene (6 bases). The V gene lost 4 bases and the J gene lost 9 bases, with 17 bases spanning the gap. Germline lookup yields CDR1 SGHRS and CDR2 YFSETQ. The CDR3 has 14 amino acids. The CDR3 DNA is TGCGCCAGCAGCCCCGGACAGCAATCAGGGCCCCAGCATTTT. This gives the protein CASSPGQQSGPQHF.

The V and J genes are TRBV20-1 and TRBJ2-1, with 8 bases aligning to TRBD2. Germline CDR1 DFQATT, CDR2 SNEGSKA (reference sequence). V lost 3 bases, J lost 6 bases, and 7 bases stayed unmatched. CDR3 length: 14 residues. CDR3 bases: TGCAGTGCTAGGGGTAAGCGGGAGCTCAATGAGCAGTTCTTC. This encodes CSARGKRELNEQFF.

This rearrangement joins TRBV7-6 to TRBJ2-1, with a possible D match to TRBD2 (5 bases). Germline assignment: CDR1 SGHVS and CDR2 FNYEAQ. The V gene lost 5 bases and the J gene lost 3 bases, with 17 bases spanning the gap. CDR3 length: 16 amino acids. The CDR3 nucleotides are TGTGCCAGCAGCCGCTTAGTGGGAGACTACTACAATGAGCAGTTCTTC. Translated: CASSRLVGDYYNEQFF.

V is TRBV6-5 and J is TRBJ1-5; TRBD1 aligns across 7 bases. The germline CDR1 and CDR2 sequences are MNHEY and SVGAGI. The CDR3 is 13 residues long. The V gene end was trimmed by 2 bases and the J gene end by 7 bases; junction bases not matched to a gene: 2. The CDR3 protein is CASSYDREQPQHF. CDR3 DNA: TGTGCCAGCAGTTACGACAGGGAACAGCCCCAGCATTTT.

The chain recombines TRBV15 with TRBJ2-7; TRBD2 matches 9 bases. Trimming at V came to 5 bases and at J to 5 bases, leaving 13 bases not matched to a gene. The CDR3 totals 16 residues. The germline V gene encodes CDR1 LNHNV and CDR2 YYDKDF (reference sequence). The CDR3 protein is CATSESRGGTWDEQYF. The CDR3 bases are TGTGCCACCAGCGAGTCGCGGGGGGGCACTTGGGACGAGCAGTACTTC. The whole variable domain, remainder taken from reference TRBV15 and TRBJ2-7, is DAMVIQNPRYQVTQFGKPVTLSCSQTLNHNVMYWYQQKSSQAPKLLFHYYDKDFNNEADTPDNFQSRRPNTSFCFLDIRSPGLGDTAMYLCATSESRGGTWDEQYFGPGTRLTVT.

The rearrangement uses TRBV29-1 and TRBJ2-7; no reliable D call. The CDR3 has 13 residues. CDR1 SQVTM and CDR2 ANQGSEA come from the germline V gene. Trimming took off 6 bases at V and 3 bases at J, with 15 bases between the two ends. The chain's CDR3 is CSVERGGDYEQYF. CDR3 DNA: TGCAGCGTGGAAAGAGGTGGGGACTACGAGCAGTACTTC.

In its sample, this clonotype was seen once. CDR3 sequence: CASTTLGQGRDNEQFF. The CDR3 DNA follows: TGTGCCAGCACCACCCTGGGGCAGGGACGGGACAATGAGCAGTTCTTC. The chain employs TRBV27 and TRBJ2-1; D tentatively fits TRBD1 or TRBD2 (5 bases each). The CDR3 length is 16 residues. Germline values: CDR1 MNHEY, CDR2 SMNVEV (reference sequence). Trimming stripped 7 bases from V and 5 bases from J, with 21 bases between.